There are a few counts of the clone carrying this T cell receptor (beta chain). No antigen is known for it. This sample stems from a study of shared clonotypes between healthy human individuals. Findings of the study overall: With few donors, the genetic and exposure-history diversity represented was limited.

Trimming removed 6 bases from V and 4 bases from J, with 12 bases in between. This CDR3 has 13 residues. In germline, CDR1 is WSHSY, CDR2 SAAADI. Researchers ran the assay at a deep level. TCRdb's copy holds only in-frame clones and misses some; the assay was immunoSEQ multiplex PCR. The sample gives some 500,000 clones, roughly four fifths of which show up once; 12% is in the top ten. The chain uses TRBV10-2 and TRBJ1-2, with a possible D match to TRBD1 (5 bases). This TCR came from a woman aged 40-49 years in good health. Some clones in this sample may be carry-over from other donors' samples. Sequencing was done on a sample of PBMCs. The CDR3: CASRQGAGYGYTF. In DNA form, the CDR3 reads TGCGCCAGCAGGCAGGGTGCTGGCTATGGCTACACCTTC.